Listed below are T cell receptor beta chains from one sample, sequenced in a study of cytomegalovirus exposure and HLA in healthy donors. Sequencing used immunoSEQ multiplex PCR; TCRdb keeps in-frame clones, though not all of them. The sample records roughly 130,000 clones, less than 85% being singletons. Sequencing input: PBMCs. These TCRs come from a man younger than 45 in good health and CMV-seronegative. Both conserved end residues are part of each CDR3.

j_gene: TRBJ1-4; v_gene: TRBV7-9; CDR3aa: CASSLRRGDEKLFF
j_gene: TRBJ2-1; v_gene: TRBV19; CDR3aa: CASTRRLAVTNNEQFF
j_gene: TRBJ2-7; v_gene: TRBV7-6; CDR3aa: CASSIWTSGSDEQYF
j_gene: TRBJ2-7; v_gene: TRBV7-2; CDR3aa: CASSLSSGSSYEQYF
j_gene: TRBJ2-5; v_gene: TRBV19; CDR3aa: CASSIRETGATQYF
j_gene: TRBJ1-3; v_gene: TRBV6-5; CDR3aa: CASSGQGGNTIYF
j_gene: TRBJ1-2; v_gene: TRBV27; CDR3aa: CASGGQFYGYTF
j_gene: NA; v_gene: TRBV5-1; CDR3aa: CASSFGYGQASYEQYF
j_gene: TRBJ1-2; v_gene: TRBV21-1; CDR3aa: CASSGGGTGQNYGYTF
j_gene: TRBJ2-5; v_gene: TRBV11-2; CDR3aa: CASSFTEGETQYF
j_gene: TRBJ1-2; v_gene: TRBV19; CDR3aa: CASSRAQGAPVYGYTF
j_gene: TRBJ2-7; v_gene: TRBV29-1; CDR3aa: CSVDPGQGNEQYF
j_gene: TRBJ1-3; v_gene: TRBV28; CDR3aa: CASSFLLNSGNTIYF
j_gene: TRBJ2-7; v_gene: TRBV6-5; CDR3aa: CASSYDTGGEQYF